These T cell receptor beta chains were read from a single sample in a study of T cell changes during pregnancy in multiple sclerosis. Profiled with immunoSEQ multiplex PCR; TCRdb holds only in-frame clones, not every one. Of approximately 49,000 clones in the sample, almost 90% were seen once. The sample in question was peripheral blood, obtained after pregnancy. The receptor source for this set is a female donor in good health, enrolled as a control in a pregnancy study. CDR3s include the opening cysteine and the closing phenylalanine or tryptophan. The D gene is left open where the match is weak. Clone size is stated in some rows and not others, as once, few, many or a class when expanded.

CDR3nt: TGTGCCGTTTTACCCGGTCTAGCGGGAGTCGGCGGGGAGCTGTTTTTT
CDR3aa: CAVLPGLAGVGGELFF
d_gene: TRBD2
abundance: .
j_gene: TRBJ2-2
len: 16
v_gene: TRBV10-3

CDR3nt: TGTGCCAGTAGCGGGACAGGGGCCGCGGATACGCAGTATTTT
CDR3aa: CASSGTGAADTQYF
d_gene: TRBD1
abundance: .
j_gene: TRBJ2-3
len: 14
v_gene: TRBV19

CDR3nt: TGCAGCGTTGATTGGGGGCGCGGGGAGACCCAGTACTTC
CDR3aa: CSVDWGRGETQYF
d_gene: .
abundance: .
j_gene: TRBJ2-5
len: 13
v_gene: TRBV29-1

CDR3nt: TGTGCCAGTACCGACCTAACTAAACACACCGGGGAGCTGTTTTTT
CDR3aa: CASTDLTKHTGELFF
d_gene: .
abundance: .
j_gene: TRBJ2-2
len: 15
v_gene: TRBV19

CDR3nt: TGTGCTGTGGAGCAGGGGAGTTTCAGCGGGGAGCTGTTTTTT
CDR3aa: CAVEQGSFSGELFF
d_gene: .
abundance: .
j_gene: TRBJ2-2
len: 14
v_gene: TRBV28

CDR3nt: TGTGCCAGCAGCCCCGTAGGACTAGCGGGAGCAAGCAATGAGCAGTTCTTC
CDR3aa: CASSPVGLAGASNEQFF
d_gene: TRBD2
abundance: .
j_gene: TRBJ2-1
len: 17
v_gene: TRBV7-3

CDR3nt: TGTGCCAGCAGCTTGGGGTACCTCGGAGGACGCATGGAGCAGTTCTTC
CDR3aa: CASSLGYLGGRMEQFF
d_gene: .
abundance: .
j_gene: TRBJ2-1
len: 16
v_gene: TRBV5-6

CDR3nt: TGTGCCAGCAGCAATACTCCGGGACAGTCCTACGAGCAGTACTTC
CDR3aa: CASSNTPGQSYEQYF
d_gene: TRBD1
abundance: .
j_gene: TRBJ2-7
len: 15
v_gene: TRBV7-9

CDR3nt: TGTGCCAGCTCAAAAGACAGGGTCTCCTACGAGCAGTACTTC
CDR3aa: CASSKDRVSYEQYF
d_gene: TRBD1
abundance: .
j_gene: TRBJ2-7
len: 14
v_gene: TRBV18

CDR3nt: TGTGCCAGCGGGGGACGGGGGGTAGTAGGATTTTTT
CDR3aa: CASGGRGVVGFF
d_gene: .
abundance: .
j_gene: TRBJ1-1
len: 12
v_gene: TRBV9

CDR3nt: TGTGCCAGCAGCTTAAGCTCTAGCGGGGGGGCCGCGAAGACCCAGTACTTC
CDR3aa: CASSLSSSGGAAKTQYF
d_gene: TRBD2
abundance: .
j_gene: TRBJ2-5
len: 17
v_gene: TRBV7-3

CDR3nt: TGTGCCAGCAGTTTGGGAGGGAGGAGCAATGAGCAGTTCTTC
CDR3aa: CASSLGGRSNEQFF
d_gene: TRBD2
abundance: once
j_gene: TRBJ2-1
len: 14
v_gene: TRBV28

CDR3nt: TGTGCCAGCAGCGTAGTAGGGGGCGGGAACACTGAAGCTTTCTTT
CDR3aa: CASSVVGGGNTEAFF
d_gene: TRBD1
abundance: few
j_gene: TRBJ1-1
len: 15
v_gene: TRBV9

CDR3nt: TGCGCCAGCAGTCACCCCCCCCGCGAAAAGGGGGCGCTCGGTACAGATACGCAGTATTTT
CDR3aa: CASSHPPREKGALGTDTQYF
d_gene: TRBD1
abundance: .
j_gene: TRBJ2-3
len: 20
v_gene: TRBV23-1

CDR3nt: TGTGCCAGCAGCTACCCCGAGGTAGCGGGGGGGAGTGAGACCCAGTACTTC
CDR3aa: CASSYPEVAGGSETQYF
d_gene: TRBD2
abundance: .
j_gene: TRBJ2-5
len: 17
v_gene: TRBV7-7

CDR3nt: TGTGCCAGCAGTGCCCGCGGGGACGGACTAGATACGCAGTATTTT
CDR3aa: CASSARGDGLDTQYF
d_gene: .
abundance: .
j_gene: TRBJ2-3
len: 15
v_gene: TRBV6-5

CDR3nt: TGTGCCAGCTCTACTAGCGGGAGCCTCGACGAGCAGTACTTC
CDR3aa: CASSTSGSLDEQYF
d_gene: TRBD2
abundance: .
j_gene: TRBJ2-7
len: 14
v_gene: TRBV19

CDR3nt: TGTGCCAGCCGGAGGGCTAATTATGGCTACACCTTC
CDR3aa: CASRRANYGYTF
d_gene: .
abundance: .
j_gene: TRBJ1-2
len: 12
v_gene: TRBV5-6

CDR3nt: TGTGCCAGCAGCTTCCTAGGACAGGCCCCCACTGAAGCTTTCTTT
CDR3aa: CASSFLGQAPTEAFF
d_gene: TRBD1
abundance: .
j_gene: TRBJ1-1
len: 15
v_gene: TRBV5-4

CDR3nt: TGTGCCGGAAGTGACAGGGGAGAGGAGACCCAGTACTTC
CDR3aa: CAGSDRGEETQYF
d_gene: TRBD1
abundance: .
j_gene: TRBJ2-5
len: 13
v_gene: TRBV6-1

CDR3nt: TGTGCCAGCAGCCGTACAGGGGGCCCCTATGGCTACACCTTC
CDR3aa: CASSRTGGPYGYTF
d_gene: TRBD1
abundance: .
j_gene: TRBJ1-2
len: 14
v_gene: TRBV5-4

CDR3nt: TGTGCCACCCGTCTAGGGTGGGGGAGGGAGCAGTTCTTC
CDR3aa: CATRLGWGREQFF
d_gene: .
abundance: .
j_gene: TRBJ2-1
len: 13
v_gene: TRBV27

CDR3nt: TGTGCCAGCAGCTTAGTGGCGGATAGCTCCTACGAGCAGTACTTC
CDR3aa: CASSLVADSSYEQYF
d_gene: .
abundance: .
j_gene: TRBJ2-7
len: 15
v_gene: TRBV7-8

CDR3nt: TGTGCCAGCAGCGTAGGTAAATTCACCGGGGAGCTGTTTTTT
CDR3aa: CASSVGKFTGELFF
d_gene: .
abundance: .
j_gene: TRBJ2-2
len: 14
v_gene: TRBV9

CDR3nt: TGTGCCAGCAGTGAAGGGGCAGGGGAGAAGCCCCAGCATTTT
CDR3aa: CASSEGAGEKPQHF
d_gene: .
abundance: .
j_gene: TRBJ1-5
len: 14
v_gene: TRBV6-4

CDR3nt: TGTGCCAGAGGGGACAGGGAAAGTATGAAAAAACTGTTTTTT
CDR3aa: CARGDRESMKKLFF
d_gene: TRBD1
abundance: .
j_gene: TRBJ1-4
len: 14
v_gene: TRBV19

CDR3nt: TGTGCCAGCAGCCTCCGACAGGGCAATCAGCCCCAGCATTTT
CDR3aa: CASSLRQGNQPQHF
d_gene: .
abundance: .
j_gene: TRBJ1-5
len: 14
v_gene: TRBV7-2

CDR3nt: TGTGCCAGCAGCTTATTGGGGGGGACTGAAGCTTTCTTT
CDR3aa: CASSLLGGTEAFF
d_gene: .
abundance: few
j_gene: TRBJ1-1
len: 13
v_gene: TRBV7-3

CDR3nt: TGTGCCAGCAGCCAAGATCTTGTGCCGAGGACTAGCGGCTACTACGAGCAGTACTTC
CDR3aa: CASSQDLVPRTSGYYEQYF
d_gene: TRBD2
abundance: .
j_gene: TRBJ2-7
len: 19
v_gene: TRBV14

CDR3nt: TGTGCCAGTAGTACCTCCGGGACAAGTCGATGGGAGCAGTACTTC
CDR3aa: CASSTSGTSRWEQYF
d_gene: .
abundance: .
j_gene: TRBJ2-7
len: 15
v_gene: TRBV19

CDR3nt: TGCGCCAGCAGCCAAGATCTAGCGGGGGGGCCAGATACGCAGTATTTT
CDR3aa: CASSQDLAGGPDTQYF
d_gene: TRBD2
abundance: .
j_gene: TRBJ2-3
len: 16
v_gene: TRBV4-3

CDR3nt: TGTGCCAGCATCAAAGCGGGGGGCCACAATGAGCAGTTCTTC
CDR3aa: CASIKAGGHNEQFF
d_gene: TRBD2
abundance: .
j_gene: TRBJ2-1
len: 14
v_gene: TRBV7-2

CDR3nt: TGTGCCAGCAGCCGAGCGGGGGTTCAAGAGACCCAGTACTTC
CDR3aa: CASSRAGVQETQYF
d_gene: TRBD2
abundance: .
j_gene: TRBJ2-5
len: 14
v_gene: TRBV7-7

CDR3nt: TGTGCCAGCAGTTCCGATGGGACTAGCGGGAACAATGAGCAGTTCTTC
CDR3aa: CASSSDGTSGNNEQFF
d_gene: TRBD2
abundance: .
j_gene: TRBJ2-1
len: 16
v_gene: TRBV6-4

CDR3nt: TGTGCCAGCAGCTTACCTGTTCTGGTGGGGCGTGACGAGCAGTACTTC
CDR3aa: CASSLPVLVGRDEQYF
d_gene: .
abundance: .
j_gene: TRBJ2-7
len: 16
v_gene: TRBV7-2

CDR3nt: TGTGCCTGGAAAGCCGGGCAAACCACGGGGAATGAGCAGTTCTTC
CDR3aa: CAWKAGQTTGNEQFF
d_gene: .
abundance: .
j_gene: TRBJ2-1
len: 15
v_gene: TRBV30

CDR3nt: TGCGCCAGCAGCTTGGCATCGGGGAGCACAGATACGCAGTATTTT
CDR3aa: CASSLASGSTDTQYF
d_gene: .
abundance: .
j_gene: TRBJ2-3
len: 15
v_gene: TRBV5-1

CDR3nt: TGCGCCAGCAGCCAAGATCGCGCCTCGGGAATCAGCAATCAGCCCCAGCATTTT
CDR3aa: CASSQDRASGISNQPQHF
d_gene: .
abundance: few
j_gene: TRBJ1-5
len: 18
v_gene: TRBV4-1

CDR3nt: TGTGGCCACTTTGGGACAGCGAACACTGAAGCTTTCTTT
CDR3aa: CGHFGTANTEAFF
d_gene: TRBD1
abundance: .
j_gene: TRBJ1-1
len: 13
v_gene: TRBV28